Reported below is one TCR beta chain. Per the original methods: Cell counts per sample came from amplifying reference gene primers. Clones were read by immunoSEQ multiplex PCR, and TCRdb kept only the in-frame ones, dropping some. The DNA gave D and trimming, while V, J and clone size come from that table. In the table there are 430,000 or so clones, around nine tenths of which are singletons. The data belong to a study of blood T cell repertoires in COVID-19. Turning to the study itself: Acute and convalescent COVID-19 samples came from the United States, Italy and Spain.

This CDR3 has 16 amino acids. Germline CDR1 reads MDHEN; CDR2 reads SYDVKM. V lost 5 bases, J lost 0 bases, and 14 bases lay in between. Those who participated ranged in age from roughly 18 to 89 years and resided in some 24 US areas. Shortly before study entry, within 2 weeks, exposed participants had met a COVID-19 case. This TCR was recovered from a woman between 18 and 29 years old who had been exposed to COVID-19. This chain joins TRBV28 and TRBJ1-5; D is ambiguous. Input material: PBMCs or T cells enriched from blood (not recorded which). The CDR3 sequence: CASSRGTYYSNQPQHF. The DNA of the CDR3 is TGTGCCAGCAGTCGGGGAACTTATTATAGCAATCAGCCCCAGCATTTT. The variable domain in full, completed from reference TRBV28 and TRBJ1-5, reads DVKVTQSSRYLVKRTGEKVFLECVQDMDHENMFWYRQDPGLGLRLIYFSYDVKMKEKGDIPEGYSVSREKKERFSLILESASTNQTSMYLCASSRGTYYSNQPQHFGDGTRLSIL.